These T cell receptor beta chains were read from a single sample in a study of tumour-infiltrating T cells in Burkitt lymphoma. The assay was immunoSEQ multiplex PCR, and TCRdb's table has in-frame clones only and misses some. This sample has nearly 5,500 clones, with 9.5% to 10% found just once. Input material: tumor tissue. Source of these receptors: a human donor with diffuse large B-cell lymphoma. Both conserved end residues are part of each CDR3. Size is omitted from some rows. Given values are once, few, many or a class for expanded clones.

size: few; J: TRBJ1-4; V: TRBV13; CDR3: CASSLGTGHNEKLFF
size: NA; J: TRBJ1-3; V: TRBV27; CDR3: CASKAGGQSPGNTIYF
size: NA; J: TRBJ1-2; V: TRBV5-6; CDR3: CASSLFYRTESNYGYTF
size: medium-sized; J: TRBJ1-2; V: TRBV9; CDR3: CASSVGGQNYGYTF
size: NA; J: TRBJ2-7; V: TRBV5-4; CDR3: CASSLETGSYEQYF
size: NA; J: TRBJ1-5; V: TRBV19; CDR3: CASIGGGADQPQHF
size: NA; J: TRBJ1-5; V: TRBV27; CDR3: CASSSDGFNQPQHF
size: NA; J: TRBJ1-1; V: TRBV30; CDR3: CAGRQTNTEAFF
size: NA; J: TRBJ1-1; V: TRBV29-1; CDR3: CSTDRITEAFF
size: NA; J: TRBJ1-2; V: TRBV6-5; CDR3: CASSYKDRSYGYTF
size: NA; J: TRBJ2-3; V: TRBV30; CDR3: CAWLGQGGIDFTQYF
size: NA; J: TRBJ2-7; V: TRBV6-1; CDR3: CASSEAAAREQYF
size: few; J: TRBJ2-1; V: TRBV4-1; CDR3: CASSHGTSGAYNEQFF
size: few; J: TRBJ1-1; V: TRBV20-1; CDR3: CSALRETEAFF
size: NA; J: TRBJ1-1; V: TRBV14; CDR3: CASSQNGASEAFF
size: NA; J: TRBJ2-7; V: TRBV29-1; CDR3: CSVEPGDGEQYF